A selection of T cell receptor beta chains follows, all from one sample in a study of STAT5B mutations in CD4+ large granular lymphocyte leukemia. Sequenced by immunoSEQ multiplex PCR; TCRdb stores in-frame clones only, minus some. The sample lists over 20,000 clones, 81% seen once, with 0.33% in the top ten. The sample comprised CD4+ T cells from blood buffy coats. Receptor source: a human donor in good health. Each CDR3 is given with its conserved first and last residue. D genes are given only for firm matches. A clone size is listed for some rows: how often the clone was seen (once, few, many), or a class if it is expanded.

J	size	V	D	DNA	CDR3
TRBJ2-5	-	TRBV6-6	-	TGTGCCAGCAGTATTCAGGGGGAGACCCAGTACTTC	CASSIQGETQYF
TRBJ2-6	few	TRBV28	-	TGTGCCAGCACGGGCCGTTCAGGGGCCAACGTCCTGACTTTC	CASTGRSGANVLTF
TRBJ1-3	-	TRBV4-2	-	TGTGCCAGCAGCCAAGGGGCGGGAGGGGGAAACACCATATATTTT	CASSQGAGGGNTIYF
TRBJ1-1	-	TRBV7-2	-	TGTGCCAGCAGCTTAGAGGTGGGCAACACTGAAGCTTTCTTT	CASSLEVGNTEAFF
TRBJ1-5	-	TRBV19	-	TGTGCCAGTAGTAGATTCGGAGGGGGTAGCAATCAGCCCCAGCATTTT	CASSRFGGGSNQPQHF
TRBJ1-1	-	TRBV29-1	TRBD1	TGCAGCGTTGAAGCGACGAGACAGGGCGGTCGGCCTGAAGCTTTCTTT	CSVEATRQGGRPEAFF
TRBJ1-3	-	TRBV28	-	TGTGCCAGCGCGGGGGGCGCGGGAAACACCATATATTTT	CASAGGAGNTIYF
TRBJ2-4	once	TRBV28	TRBD1	TGTGCCAGCAGTTCGGGACAGGGGGGGAACATTCAGTACTTC	CASSSGQGGNIQYF
TRBJ2-3	-	TRBV7-9	-	TGTGCCAGCAGGGGTAGCTATACGCAGTATTTT	CASRGSYTQYF
TRBJ2-2	-	TRBV19	TRBD1	TGTGCCAGTAGAGGGACAGGGCCCAGCACCGGGGAGCTGTTTTTT	CASRGTGPSTGELFF
TRBJ2-1	few	TRBV4-1	-	TGCGCCAGCAGGAGCTTGAGTTCCTACAATGAGCAGTTCTTC	CASRSLSSYNEQFF
TRBJ1-5	-	TRBV29-1	-	TGCAGCGTTGGCACTCATAGCAATCAGCCCCAGCATTTT	CSVGTHSNQPQHF
TRBJ1-1	-	TRBV10-3	-	TGTGCCATCAGTGACAGTACAAACACTGAAGCTTTCTTT	CAISDSTNTEAFF
TRBJ2-2	-	TRBV6-6	-	TGTGCCAGCAATAGGTATGGACAGTCGAACACCGGGGAGCTGTTTTTT	CASNRYGQSNTGELFF
TRBJ1-2	-	TRBV11-2	-	TGTGCCAGCAGCTTAGATGTGGTGGGGGCTGGACGAGGCTACACCTTC	CASSLDVVGAGRGYTF
TRBJ1-3	-	TRBV11-1	-	TGTGCCAGCAGCGTACCCCTAGGAAACACCATATATTTT	CASSVPLGNTIYF
TRBJ1-5	-	TRBV7-2	-	TGTGCCAGCAGCCTGACCAATCAACCCCAGCATTTT	CASSLTNQPQHF
TRBJ1-1	-	TRBV7-2	-	TGTGCCAGCAGCTTAGGAGGGAGTAAAACTGAAGCTTTCTTT	CASSLGGSKTEAFF
TRBJ2-4	-	TRBV23-1	-	TGCGCCAGCAGTCACATCTTCTTAACAGGGAGAGGGGCCAAAAACATTCAGTACTTC	CASSHIFLTGRGAKNIQYF
TRBJ1-2	-	TRBV5-1	TRBD1	TGCGCCAGGGTCCCGGGACAGGGTATCTCGCCAAACTATGGCTACACCTTC	CARVPGQGISPNYGYTF
TRBJ2-7	-	TRBV10-3	TRBD2	TGTGCCATCGGTGGAGGCGGTAGCGGGAGTGGAAACGAGCAGTACTTC	CAIGGGGSGSGNEQYF
TRBJ1-2	-	TRBV6-4	TRBD1	TGTGCCAGCAGGAATACAGGGGGCGCCTATGGCTACACCTTC	CASRNTGGAYGYTF
TRBJ1-1	-	TRBV2	-	TGTGCCAGCAGTGAAGCACAGGGAGCCACTGAAGCTTTCTTT	CASSEAQGATEAFF
TRBJ1-3	-	TRBV5-4	TRBD1	TGTGCCAGCAGCTCATTACAGGGGCCTGGAAACACCATATATTTT	CASSSLQGPGNTIYF
TRBJ1-4	-	TRBV7-2	TRBD1	TGTGCCAGCAGCTTAGGGGGACAGGGAAATGAAAAACTGTTTTTT	CASSLGGQGNEKLFF
TRBJ2-1	-	TRBV5-1	-	TGCGCCAGCAGCTTGCCCCTGGGCGATGAGCAGTTCTTC	CASSLPLGDEQFF
TRBJ1-5	-	TRBV19	-	TGTGCCAGTAGTATAGGTGGTCAGCCCCAGCATTTT	CASSIGGQPQHF
TRBJ2-4	-	TRBV6-5	-	TGTGCCAGCTTGAGTGGGTCCAAAAACATTCAGTACTTC	CASLSGSKNIQYF
TRBJ1-2	-	TRBV10-3	TRBD1	TGTGCCATCAGCGAGGGACAGGGGGGCTACACCTTC	CAISEGQGGYTF
TRBJ2-7	-	TRBV9	TRBD2	TGTGCCAGCAGCGCGGGGGGGCCCTCCTACGAGCAGTACTTC	CASSAGGPSYEQYF
TRBJ1-3	-	TRBV7-8	-	TGTGCCAGCAGCTTAGTAGCAGGTACACTCTCTGGAAACACCATATATTTT	CASSLVAGTLSGNTIYF
TRBJ2-3	once	TRBV19	TRBD2	TGTGCCAGTAGTATAGGGACTAGCGGGGACACAGATACGCAGTATTTT	CASSIGTSGDTDTQYF
TRBJ2-6	-	TRBV23-1	TRBD1	TGCGCCAGCAGTCACGAAATTCCGGGACAGGGGGCAAAGGGGGCCAACGTCCTGACTTTC	CASSHEIPGQGAKGANVLTF
TRBJ1-2	-	TRBV18	TRBD1	TGTGCCAGCTCCCCCGGGACAGACTATGGCTACACCTTC	CASSPGTDYGYTF
TRBJ1-4	-	TRBV7-2	-	TGTGCCAGCACCCCTGCGGGGGTAGGGGAAAAACTGTTTTTT	CASTPAGVGEKLFF
TRBJ1-1	-	TRBV6-5	-	TGTGCCAGCAGTCGTGACCGGGTCCCCTTAGAGTGGGCTTTCTTT	CASSRDRVPLEWAFF
TRBJ2-1	-	TRBV5-1	TRBD2	TGCGCCAGCAGCCGGGAGGGGAACCACAATGAGCAGTTCTTC	CASSREGNHNEQFF
TRBJ2-7	-	TRBV7-2	-	TGTGCCAGCAGCTTAGAACTGCGCGGAACCTACGAGCAGTACTTC	CASSLELRGTYEQYF